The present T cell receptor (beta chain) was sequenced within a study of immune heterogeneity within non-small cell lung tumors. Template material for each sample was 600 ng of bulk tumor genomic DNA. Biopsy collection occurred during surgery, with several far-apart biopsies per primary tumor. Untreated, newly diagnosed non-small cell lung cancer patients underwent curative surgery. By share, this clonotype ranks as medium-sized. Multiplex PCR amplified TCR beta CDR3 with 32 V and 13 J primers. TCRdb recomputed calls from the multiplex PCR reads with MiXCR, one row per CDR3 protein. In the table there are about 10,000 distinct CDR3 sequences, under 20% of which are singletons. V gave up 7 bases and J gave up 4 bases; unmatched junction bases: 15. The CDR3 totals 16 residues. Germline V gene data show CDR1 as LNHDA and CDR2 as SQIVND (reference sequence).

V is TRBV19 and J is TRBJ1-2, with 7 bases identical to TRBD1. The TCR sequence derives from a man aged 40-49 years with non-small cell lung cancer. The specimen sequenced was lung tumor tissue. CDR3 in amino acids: CASKALPGQFPYGYTF. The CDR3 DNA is TGTGCCAGTAAGGCCCTTCCGGGACAGTTCCCCTATGGCTACACCTTC.